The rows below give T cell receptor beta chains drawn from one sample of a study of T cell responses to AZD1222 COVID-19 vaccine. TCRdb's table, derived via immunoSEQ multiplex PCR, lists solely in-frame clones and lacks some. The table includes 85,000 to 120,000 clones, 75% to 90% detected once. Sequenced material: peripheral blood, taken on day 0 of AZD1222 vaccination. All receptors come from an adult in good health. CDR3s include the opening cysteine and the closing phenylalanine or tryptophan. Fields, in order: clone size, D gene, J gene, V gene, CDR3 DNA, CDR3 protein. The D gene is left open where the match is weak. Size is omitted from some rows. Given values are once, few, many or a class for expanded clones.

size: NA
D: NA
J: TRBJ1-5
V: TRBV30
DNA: TGTGCCTGGAGTATCGGGAACCAGCCCCAGCATTTT
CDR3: CAWSIGNQPQHF

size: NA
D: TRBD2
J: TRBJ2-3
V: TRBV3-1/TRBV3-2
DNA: TGTGCCAGCAGCCAAGAGGGACTAGCGGGAGGGGGTACAGATACGCAGTATTTT
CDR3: CASSQEGLAGGGTDTQYF

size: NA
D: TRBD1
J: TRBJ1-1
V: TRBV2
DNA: TGTGCCCGCAATGGACAGGGGAACACTGAAGCTTTCTTT
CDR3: CARNGQGNTEAFF

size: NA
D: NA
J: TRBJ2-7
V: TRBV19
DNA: TGTGCCAGTAGTATCGTCAGGGCCAGCTCCTACGAGCAGTACTTC
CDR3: CASSIVRASSYEQYF

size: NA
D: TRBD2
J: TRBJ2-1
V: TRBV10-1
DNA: TGCGCCAGCAGTGAGGCGGGAGGTTGGAATGAGCAGTTCTTC
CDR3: CASSEAGGWNEQFF

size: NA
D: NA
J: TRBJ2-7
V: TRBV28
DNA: TGTGCCAGCAGCCGACGAGGCTACGAGCAGTACTTC
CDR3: CASSRRGYEQYF

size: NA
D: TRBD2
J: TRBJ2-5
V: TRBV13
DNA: TGTGCCAGCAGCGCCCGGACTAGCGGGAGAGGGGAGACCCAGTACTTC
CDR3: CASSARTSGRGETQYF

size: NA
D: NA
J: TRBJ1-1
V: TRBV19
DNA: TGTGCCACCAAGAGCCCCTACAAAGGGGAAGCTTTCTTT
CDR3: CATKSPYKGEAFF

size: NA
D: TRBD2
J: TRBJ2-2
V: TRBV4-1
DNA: TGCGCCAGCAGCCAAGATAGCGGGAGGGCCGTCACCGGGGAGCTGTTTTTT
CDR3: CASSQDSGRAVTGELFF

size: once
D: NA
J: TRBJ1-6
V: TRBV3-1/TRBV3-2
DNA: TGTGCCAGCAGCCTCTATCGGGGGAGGATAAATTCACCCCTCCACTTT
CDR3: CASSLYRGRINSPLHF

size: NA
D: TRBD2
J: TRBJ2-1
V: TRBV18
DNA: TGTGCCAGCTCTGTAGCGGGAGACTTCTACAATGAGCAGTTCTTC
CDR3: CASSVAGDFYNEQFF

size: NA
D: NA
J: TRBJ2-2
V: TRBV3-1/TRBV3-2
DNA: TGTGCCAGCAGCCAAGATAGGGGAAGGTGGACCGGGGAGCTGTTTTTT
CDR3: CASSQDRGRWTGELFF

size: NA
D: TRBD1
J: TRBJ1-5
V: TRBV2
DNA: TGTGCCAGCAGCAGTGACAGGGCTGTTCAGCCCCAGCATTTT
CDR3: CASSSDRAVQPQHF

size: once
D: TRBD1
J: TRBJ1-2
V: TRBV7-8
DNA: TGTGCCAGCAGCATCCGAGGGACAGGGGTCGGTGGCTACACCTTC
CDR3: CASSIRGTGVGGYTF

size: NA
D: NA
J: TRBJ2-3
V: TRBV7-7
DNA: TGTGCCAGCAGCTTCGGACAGAGCACAGATACGCAGTATTTT
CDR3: CASSFGQSTDTQYF

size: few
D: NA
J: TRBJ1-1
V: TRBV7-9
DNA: TGTGCCAGCAGCTTAACAGGGCCGAACACTGAAGCTTTCTTT
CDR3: CASSLTGPNTEAFF

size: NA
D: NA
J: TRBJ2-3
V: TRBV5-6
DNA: TGTGCCAGCAGCTTGAGTCGGCGAGATACGCAGTATTTT
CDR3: CASSLSRRDTQYF

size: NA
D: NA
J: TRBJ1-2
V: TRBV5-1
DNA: TGCGCCAGCAGCTGGTCGGAAACACGTGAGGGCTACACCTTC
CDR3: CASSWSETREGYTF

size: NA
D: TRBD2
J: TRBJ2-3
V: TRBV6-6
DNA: TGTGCCAGCAGTCTTGTACCTCTAGCGGACGGGACAGATACGCAGTATTTT
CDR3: CASSLVPLADGTDTQYF

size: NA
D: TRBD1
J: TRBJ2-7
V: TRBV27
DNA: TGTGCCAGCAGTTTTAAGGGGGCCGGGACAGGGAACTACGAGCAGTACTTC
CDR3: CASSFKGAGTGNYEQYF

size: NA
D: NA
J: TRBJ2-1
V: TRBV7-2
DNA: TGTGCCAGCAGCCCTCGTGGGGATTTCAATGAGCAGTTCTTC
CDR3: CASSPRGDFNEQFF

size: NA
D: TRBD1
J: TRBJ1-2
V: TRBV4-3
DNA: TGCGCCAGCAGCCATGGGACAGGCTATGGCTACACCTTC
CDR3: CASSHGTGYGYTF

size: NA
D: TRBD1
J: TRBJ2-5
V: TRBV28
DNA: TGTGCCAGCAGGGGACAGGGAAGAGAGACCCAGTACTTC
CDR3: CASRGQGRETQYF

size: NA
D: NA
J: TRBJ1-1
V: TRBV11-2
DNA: TGTGCCAGCAGCCCCGAAATTCAGGGCACTGAAGCTTTCTTT
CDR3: CASSPEIQGTEAFF

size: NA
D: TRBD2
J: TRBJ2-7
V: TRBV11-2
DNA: TGTGCCAGCAGCTTAGGGGGGGGACTAGCGGACTACGAGCAGTACTTC
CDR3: CASSLGGGLADYEQYF

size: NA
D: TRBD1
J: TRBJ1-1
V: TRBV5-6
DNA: TGTGCCAGCAGAACGACAGGGCAACCGGGGGCTTTCTTT
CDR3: CASRTTGQPGAFF

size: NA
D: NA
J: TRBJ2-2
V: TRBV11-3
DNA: TGTGCCAGCAGCTTCAGGAAAGGGGACCCCCCCGGGGAGCTGTTTTTT
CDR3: CASSFRKGDPPGELFF

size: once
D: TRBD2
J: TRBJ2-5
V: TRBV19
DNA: TGTGCCAGTAGTCCACTAGCGGGAGGGCGTGGTGAGACCCAGTACTTC
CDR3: CASSPLAGGRGETQYF

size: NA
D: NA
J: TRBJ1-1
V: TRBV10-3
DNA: TGTGCCATCGGCGAACGGATGAACACTGAAGCTTTCTTT
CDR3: CAIGERMNTEAFF

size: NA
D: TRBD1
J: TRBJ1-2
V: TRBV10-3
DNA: TGTGCCACCGGGACAGGGGAAAGCTATGGCTACACCTTC
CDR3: CATGTGESYGYTF

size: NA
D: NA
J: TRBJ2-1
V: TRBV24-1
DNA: TGTGCCACCAGTGCCAGCTTTTCCTACAATGAGCAGTTCTTC
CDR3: CATSASFSYNEQFF

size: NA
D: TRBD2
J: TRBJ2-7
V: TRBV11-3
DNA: TGTGCCAGCAGCCCAACGGGACTAGCGGGAGGGCCGGTGCACGAGCAGTACTTC
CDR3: CASSPTGLAGGPVHEQYF

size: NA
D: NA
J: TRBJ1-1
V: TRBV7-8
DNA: TGTGCCAGCAGCGCCCGGGACACGAACACTGAAGCTTTCTTT
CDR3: CASSARDTNTEAFF

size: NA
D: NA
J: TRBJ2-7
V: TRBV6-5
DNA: TGTGCCACCTCCGACCTGGGGGGGCAATCAGTAGAGCAGTACTTC
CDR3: CATSDLGGQSVEQYF

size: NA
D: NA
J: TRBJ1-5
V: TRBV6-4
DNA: TGTGCCAGCAGTGAGTATAGCAATCAGCCCCAGCATTTT
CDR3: CASSEYSNQPQHF

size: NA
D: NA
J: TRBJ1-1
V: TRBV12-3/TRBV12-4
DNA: TGTGCCAGCAGTTTATGGGGTAACACTGAAGCTTTCTTT
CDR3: CASSLWGNTEAFF

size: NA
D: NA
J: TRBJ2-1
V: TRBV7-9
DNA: TGTGCCAGCAGCGATACCGACTACCGGGAGCAGTTCTTC
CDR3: CASSDTDYREQFF

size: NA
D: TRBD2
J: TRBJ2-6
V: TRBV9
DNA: TGTGCCAGCAGCGTTCTGGGACTAGCGGGGACCTCTGGGGCCAACGTCCTGACTTTC
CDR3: CASSVLGLAGTSGANVLTF

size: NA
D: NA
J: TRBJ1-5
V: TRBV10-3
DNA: TGTGCCATCAGTGAGTCGCTTGGTCAGCCCCAGCATTTT
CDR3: CAISESLGQPQHF

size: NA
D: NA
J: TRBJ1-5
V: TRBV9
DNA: TGTGCCAGCAGCGTAGATGGGAATCAACCCCAGCATTTT
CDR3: CASSVDGNQPQHF